This passage covers 12 T cell receptor beta chains from one sample sequenced in a study of T cells in Graves' hyperthyroidism and ophthalmopathy. Amplified TCR beta CDR3 regions came from RNA transcripts. HTBI primers were used for first-round RT-PCR of the TCR CDR3. TCRdb reprocessed the multiplex PCR reads via MiXCR and lists one record per CDR3 protein. The repertoire holds roughly 420,000 distinct CDR3 sequences, with less than 20% as singletons. Specimen: blood. These receptors were collected from a woman aged 18-30 years with Graves' hyperthyroidism.

The chain joins TRBV4-1 to TRBJ2-7, with TRBD2 identical over 11 bases. Trimming removed 5 bases from V and 3 bases from J; junction bases left unmatched: 3. Germline V gene sequence: CDR1 MGHRA, CDR2 YSYEKL. This CDR3 comprises 14 residues. This chain's CDR3 is CASSVLAGDYEQYF. CDR3 nucleotides: TGCGCCAGCAGCGTACTAGCGGGGGACTACGAGCAGTACTTC.

The gene calls are TRBV20-1 and TRBJ1-5; no clear D gene. The CDR3 is 16 amino acids. Trimming took 0 bases from V and 2 from J, leaving 14 bases between them. The V gene's germline CDR1 is DFQATT and CDR2 SNEGSKA (reference sequence). CDR3 sequence: CSARDRIGWGNQPQHF. CDR3 nucleotide sequence: TGCAGTGCTAGAGATCGGATAGGGTGGGGCAATCAGCCCCAGCATTTT.

Many counts were recorded for this clonotype. The chain employs TRBV2 and TRBJ1-1, with D unresolved. V was trimmed by 3 bases and J by 0 bases, leaving 5 bases between them. The CDR3 consists of 13 residues. CDR1 SNHLY and CDR2 FYNNEI come from the germline V gene. The CDR3 loop is CASSDEVNTEAFF. CDR3 DNA: TGTGCCAGCAGTGACGAAGTGAACACTGAAGCTTTCTTT. The entire variable domain, with the rest obtained from reference TRBV2 and TRBJ1-1, is as follows: EPEVTQTPSHQVTQMGQEVILRCVPISNHLYFYWYRQILGQKVEFLVSFYNNEISEKSEIFDDQFSVERPDGSNFTLKIRSTKLEDSAMYFCASSDEVNTEAFFGQGTRLTVV.

The table lists this clonotype with a few counts. The chain employs TRBV6-9 and TRBJ2-5; no definite D call. CDR3 length equals 17 residues. The V end lost 3 bases, the J end lost 5 bases, and 22 bases lay between the germline ends. Germline V gene lookup returns CDR1 MNHGY and CDR2 SVAAGI. CDR3: CASSYSKGLRARETQYF. The DNA of the CDR3 is TGTGCCAGCAGTTACTCGAAAGGTCTCCGGGCGCGCGAGACCCAGTACTTC.

The chain is built from TRBV20-1 and TRBJ1-4, with TRBD1 matching 8 bases. This CDR3 contains 17 residues. The ends lost 3 bases at V and 8 bases at J; junction bases unmatched: 17. Germline-derived CDR1 and CDR2 are DFQATT and SNEGSKA (reference sequence). CDR3 region: CSASWTGIQRVREKLFF. The CDR3 DNA sequence: TGCAGTGCTAGTTGGACAGGGATCCAGAGGGTTCGAGAAAAACTGTTTTTT.

This clonotype was found a few times. This chain uses TRBV5-1 with TRBJ2-2, with D uncertain. Trimming removed 2 bases from V and 0 bases from J, with 11 bases in between. The CDR3 is made up of 16 amino acids. Germline CDR1 is SGHRS and CDR2 is YFSETQ. The CDR3 DNA reads as TGCGCCAGCAGCTTTTTTGTCAACCCGAACACCGGGGAGCTGTTTTTT. Translating gives CASSFFVNPNTGELFF.

This clonotype turned up a few times. The chain links TRBV15 to TRBJ1-2; D is ambiguous. The CDR3 is 12 residues long. V was shortened by 2 bases and J by 7 bases, with 8 bases between the two germline ends. Germline V gives CDR1 LNHNV, CDR2 YYDKDF (reference sequence). For the CDR3, the DNA is TGTGCCACCAGCAGATACATGGGTGGCTACACCTTC. Amino acid sequence: CATSRYMGGYTF.

V usage is TRBV7-9 and J usage is TRBJ2-5; D assignment may be TRBD1 or TRBD2 (6 bases each). Between the trimmed V and J ends, which lost 5 bases and 5 bases, there was a span of 18 bases. Germline loops: CDR1 SEHNR, CDR2 FQNEAQ (reference sequence). The CDR3 runs 15 residues. CDR3 DNA sequence: TGTGCCAGCAGCCCACCGAAGGGGGGCCGGGAGACCCAGTACTTC. Residues: CASSPPKGGRETQYF.

Only a few counts were recorded for this clonotype. This chain connects TRBV2 to TRBJ1-2; 7 nucleotides match TRBD1. This CDR3 is 12 amino acids long. Looked up from germline, CDR1 is SNHLY and CDR2 is FYNNEI. Trimming at V came to 6 bases and at J to 8 bases, leaving 6 bases not matched to a gene. CDR3 residues: CASSRDSAGYTF. The CDR3 nucleotides read TGTGCCAGCAGCCGGGACAGTGCCGGCTACACCTTC.

This chain joins TRBV6-1 and TRBJ2-3; tentatively, D is TRBD2 (6 bases). CDR1 MNHNS and CDR2 SASEGT come from the germline V gene. This CDR3 contains 15 residues. V gave up 5 bases and J gave up 0 bases, with 12 bases separating them. The CDR3 sequence: CASSTGTSSTDTQYF. The CDR3 DNA follows: TGTGCCAGCAGTACCGGGACTTCCAGCACAGATACGCAGTATTTT.

This clonotype was observed many times. The V and J genes are TRBV7-8 and TRBJ2-7; D uncertain. CDR1 is SGHVS and CDR2 is FQNEAQ in the germline V gene. V dropped 8 bases and J dropped 3 bases, with 14 bases sitting between them. This CDR3 contains 13 residues. Here the CDR3 DNA reads TGTGCCAGCTCCCATAGGCGGATCTACGAGCAGTACTTC. This codes for CASSHRRIYEQYF.

This clonotype has a count of ten or more. The rearrangement uses TRBV2 and TRBJ1-2, with D possibly TRBD1 on 5 matching bases. The CDR3 consists of 15 residues. Looked up from germline, CDR1 is SNHLY and CDR2 is FYNNEI. V lost 6 bases and J lost 3, with 17 bases in between. CDR3 DNA: TGTGCCAGCAGGGGGACGGACCTAAACGACTATGGCTACACCTTC. It encodes CASRGTDLNDYGYTF.